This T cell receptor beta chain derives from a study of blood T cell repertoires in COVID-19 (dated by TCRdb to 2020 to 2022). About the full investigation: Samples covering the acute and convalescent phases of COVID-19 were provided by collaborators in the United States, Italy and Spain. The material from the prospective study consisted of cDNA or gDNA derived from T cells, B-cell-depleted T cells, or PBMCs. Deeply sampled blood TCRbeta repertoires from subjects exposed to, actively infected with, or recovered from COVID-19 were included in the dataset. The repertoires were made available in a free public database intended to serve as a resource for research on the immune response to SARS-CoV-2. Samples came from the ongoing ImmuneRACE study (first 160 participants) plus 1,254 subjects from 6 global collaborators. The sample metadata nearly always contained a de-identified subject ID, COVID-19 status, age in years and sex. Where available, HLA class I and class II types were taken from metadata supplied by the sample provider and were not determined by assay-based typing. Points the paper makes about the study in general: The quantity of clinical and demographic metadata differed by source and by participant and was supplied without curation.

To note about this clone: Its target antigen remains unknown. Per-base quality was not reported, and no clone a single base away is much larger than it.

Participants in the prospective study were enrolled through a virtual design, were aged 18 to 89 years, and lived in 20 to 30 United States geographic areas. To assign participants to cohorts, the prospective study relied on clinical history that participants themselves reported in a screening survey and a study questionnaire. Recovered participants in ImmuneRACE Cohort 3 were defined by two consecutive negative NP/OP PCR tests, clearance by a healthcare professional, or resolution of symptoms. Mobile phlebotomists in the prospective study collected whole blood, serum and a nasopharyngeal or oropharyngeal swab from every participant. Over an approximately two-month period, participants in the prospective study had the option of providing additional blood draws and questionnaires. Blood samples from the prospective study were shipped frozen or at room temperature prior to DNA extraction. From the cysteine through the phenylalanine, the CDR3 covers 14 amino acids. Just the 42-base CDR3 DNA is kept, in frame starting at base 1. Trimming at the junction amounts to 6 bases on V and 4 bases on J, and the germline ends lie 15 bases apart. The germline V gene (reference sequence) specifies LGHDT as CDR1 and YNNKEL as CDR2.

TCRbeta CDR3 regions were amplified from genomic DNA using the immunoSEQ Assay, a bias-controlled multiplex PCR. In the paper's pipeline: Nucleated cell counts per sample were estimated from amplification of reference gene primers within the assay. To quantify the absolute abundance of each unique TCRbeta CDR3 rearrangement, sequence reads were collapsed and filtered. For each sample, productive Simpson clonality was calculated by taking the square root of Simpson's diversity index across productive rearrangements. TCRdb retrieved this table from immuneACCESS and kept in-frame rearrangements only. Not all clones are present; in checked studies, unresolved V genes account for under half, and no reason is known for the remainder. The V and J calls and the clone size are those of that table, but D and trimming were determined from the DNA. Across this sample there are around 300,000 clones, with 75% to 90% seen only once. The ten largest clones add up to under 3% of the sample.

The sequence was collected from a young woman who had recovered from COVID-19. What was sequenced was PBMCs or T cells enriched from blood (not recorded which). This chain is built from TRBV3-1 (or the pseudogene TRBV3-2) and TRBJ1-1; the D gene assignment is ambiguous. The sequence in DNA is TGTGCCAGCAGTCAATCTACAACAGCCACTGAAGCTTTCTTT. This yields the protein CASSQSTTATEAFF.